Listed below are T cell receptor beta chains from one sample, sequenced in a study of radiotherapy plus CTLA-4 blockade in lung cancer. Sequenced by immunoSEQ multiplex PCR; TCRdb stores in-frame clones only, minus some. The sample carries around 41,000 clones, approximately 67% recorded once. Sequenced here: peripheral blood, sampled from a patient treated with radiotherapy plus ipilimumab. Receptors originate from a human donor with non-small cell lung cancer who had a partial response to radiotherapy plus ipilimumab. Each CDR3 is given with its conserved first and last residue. Fields, in order: V gene, J gene, D gene, clone size, CDR3 protein, CDR3 DNA. D genes are given only for firm matches. Clone size is not always given. Where it is, it says once, few, many or a class for expanded clones.

V: TRBV5-1
J: TRBJ2-3
D: TRBD2
size: -
CDR3: CASSPISGPLNTDTQYF
DNA: TGCGCCAGCAGCCCCATTAGCGGGCCTCTTAACACAGATACGCAGTATTTT

V: TRBV25-1
J: TRBJ1-4
D: TRBD1
size: -
CDR3: CASSTVGTDEKLFF
DNA: TGTGCCAGCAGCACCGTCGGGACAGATGAAAAACTGTTTTTT

V: TRBV5-1
J: TRBJ2-7
D: -
size: -
CDR3: CASSTSSYEQYF
DNA: TGCGCCAGCAGCACGAGCTCCTACGAGCAGTACTTC

V: TRBV18
J: TRBJ2-5
D: -
size: -
CDR3: CASSPQGQETQYF
DNA: TGTGCCAGCTCACCGCAGGGGCAGGAGACCCAGTACTTC

V: TRBV7-2
J: TRBJ2-3
D: -
size: -
CDR3: CASSLTRADTQYF
DNA: TGTGCCAGCAGCTTGACGCGGGCAGATACGCAGTATTTT

V: TRBV25-1
J: TRBJ2-1
D: TRBD2
size: -
CDR3: CASGRTYNEQFF
DNA: TGTGCTAGCGGGAGAACCTACAATGAGCAGTTCTTC

V: TRBV30
J: TRBJ1-6
D: -
size: once
CDR3: CAWSRAQINSPLHF
DNA: TGTGCCTGGAGTCGAGCGCAGATAAATTCACCCCTCCACTTT

V: TRBV2
J: TRBJ1-2
D: -
size: -
CDR3: CASRDFYGYTF
DNA: TGTGCCAGCCGGGACTTCTATGGCTACACCTTC

V: TRBV5-1
J: TRBJ2-1
D: TRBD1
size: once
CDR3: CASSLVGQYNEQFF
DNA: TGCGCCAGCAGCTTGGTGGGACAGTACAATGAGCAGTTCTTC

V: TRBV19
J: TRBJ1-2
D: -
size: -
CDR3: CASSQDRIYGYTF
DNA: TGTGCCAGTAGTCAAGACAGGATATATGGCTACACCTTC

V: TRBV2
J: TRBJ2-7
D: -
size: -
CDR3: CATAPTGRWSYEQYF
DNA: TGTGCCACAGCACCGACAGGTCGCTGGAGCTACGAGCAGTACTTC

V: TRBV5-5
J: TRBJ2-7
D: TRBD2
size: few
CDR3: CASSFRLAASYEQYF
DNA: TGTGCCAGCAGCTTTAGACTAGCGGCCTCCTACGAGCAGTACTTC

V: TRBV7-2
J: TRBJ2-6
D: -
size: -
CDR3: CASSFASAISGANVLTF
DNA: TGTGCCAGCAGCTTTGCGTCCGCCATCTCTGGGGCCAACGTCCTGACTTTC

V: TRBV10-3
J: TRBJ2-3
D: -
size: -
CDR3: CAISESAGQLSTDTQYF
DNA: TGTGCCATCAGTGAGTCGGCGGGACAGCTAAGCACAGATACGCAGTATTTT

V: TRBV10-1
J: TRBJ2-1
D: TRBD2
size: -
CDR3: CASSGTSGSSMQFF
DNA: TGCGCCAGCAGTGGGACTAGCGGGAGTTCAATGCAGTTCTTC

V: TRBV7-9
J: TRBJ2-1
D: TRBD2
size: once
CDR3: CASSRYIAGEGEQFF
DNA: TGTGCCAGCAGCAGATACATAGCGGGGGAGGGTGAGCAGTTCTTC

V: TRBV27
J: TRBJ2-1
D: -
size: -
CDR3: CASRRGPSSYNEQFF
DNA: TGTGCCAGCCGTCGAGGGCCAAGCTCCTACAATGAGCAGTTCTTC

V: TRBV7-6
J: TRBJ2-7
D: -
size: -
CDR3: CASSPSGDAGEQYF
DNA: TGTGCCAGCAGCCCCTCAGGGGATGCAGGCGAGCAGTACTTC

V: TRBV9
J: TRBJ1-5
D: TRBD1
size: -
CDR3: CASSGGTGQKQPQHF
DNA: TGTGCCAGCAGCGGAGGGACAGGCCAAAAGCAGCCCCAGCATTTT

V: TRBV9
J: TRBJ2-1
D: -
size: -
CDR3: CASSVESGGGLHEQFF
DNA: TGTGCCAGCAGCGTAGAAAGCGGAGGAGGCCTGCATGAGCAGTTCTTC